The present TCR beta chain was sequenced within a study of blood T cell repertoires in COVID-19 (dated by TCRdb to the early 2020s). Study-level background: Samples from collaborators originated in the United States, Italy and Spain and spanned both the acute and convalescent phases of COVID-19. Where available, HLA class I and class II types were taken from metadata supplied by the sample provider and were not determined by assay-based typing. Sample metadata almost always included a de-identified subject ID, COVID-19 status, age in years and sex. The samples were drawn from the first 160 participants of the ongoing ImmuneRACE study and from 950 to 1,500 subjects provided by 6 global collaborators. The material from the prospective study consisted of cDNA or gDNA derived from T cells, B-cell-depleted T cells, or PBMCs. The dataset comprised deeply sampled blood TCRbeta repertoires from subjects exposed to, actively infected with, or recovered from COVID-19. The repertoires were released in a freely available public database meant as a resource for research on the immune response to SARS-CoV-2. Overall results and qualifications from the work: The quantity of clinical and demographic metadata differed by source and by participant and was supplied without curation.

This clone was seen only once. What this receptor recognizes is not known. No much larger clone exists at a distance of one base, and base qualities are not known. Whole blood was collected in K2EDTA tubes by collaborating institutions according to the institutions' own protocols. For TCRbeta analysis, collaborators shipped samples as frozen whole blood, isolated PBMCs, or DNA extracted from either of those sample types. TCRbeta CDR3 regions were amplified from genomic DNA using the immunoSEQ Assay, a bias-controlled multiplex PCR. On the authors' methods: Nucleated cell counts per sample were estimated from amplification of reference gene primers within the assay. To quantify the absolute abundance of each unique TCRbeta CDR3 rearrangement, sequence reads were collapsed and filtered. Productive Simpson clonality was computed per sample as the square root of Simpson's diversity index over productive rearrangements. TCRdb re-hosts the immuneACCESS table, in-frame sequences only. Its copies lack some clones; in the studies checked, an unresolved V gene accounts for under half of them, and the cause for the rest is not known. V and J calls and clone size are copied from that table; D and trimming were computed from the DNA. The sample contains about 240,000 clones, around 86% of them found a single time. The ten largest clones take up around 12% of the sample.

The germline V gene (reference sequence) gives CDR1 as PRHDT and CDR2 as FYEKMQ. From the cysteine up to the phenylalanine, the CDR3 has a length of 12 residues. CDR3 DNA is the only sequence kept; it has 36 bases, read in frame from the first base. V is pared back by 9 bases and J by 4 bases, with 10 bases lying between the germline termini. The chain links TRBV13 with TRBJ1-5, with an unclear D gene assignment. The source of this sequence is a man older than 75 with acute or convalescent COVID-19. Sequences were obtained from peripheral blood. This receptor carries the CDR3 CASSTRNQPQHF. The DNA reads TGTGCCAGTTCAACCCGGAATCAGCCCCAGCATTTT.